The 26 T cell receptor beta chains in this list originate from one sample, sequenced in a study of shared clonotypes between healthy human individuals. The data were produced by immunoSEQ multiplex PCR, yet TCRdb's version contains in-frame clones alone and is incomplete. The sample has about 490,000 clones; 76% are singletons. Sequences were obtained from PBMCs. The receptor source for this set is a woman aged 40 to 55 in good health. Some clones in this sample may be carry-over from other donors' samples.

This rearrangement joins TRBV4-1 to TRBJ2-1; D might be TRBD2 (5 bases). The V end lost 6 bases, the J end lost 2 bases, and 20 bases lay between the germline ends. This CDR3 has 17 residues. Germline CDR1 MGHRA, CDR2 YSYEKL. The CDR3 DNA reads TGCGCCAGCAGTCCAATGTCAGGCGAAGCGGCCTACAATGAGCAGTTCTTC. The encoded protein is CASSPMSGEAAYNEQFF.

This clone was recorded a few times. V is TRBV19 and J is TRBJ2-3, with 10 bases lining up with TRBD1. The CDR3 has 17 amino acids. V lost 1 base to trimming and J lost 5 bases; unmatched junction nucleotides: 9. Germline loops: CDR1 LNHDA, CDR2 SQIVND (reference sequence). CDR3 residues: CASSIGLTGGFGDTQYF. The CDR3 DNA is TGTGCCAGTAGTATAGGATTGACAGGGGGCTTTGGAGATACGCAGTATTTT.

This clone occurred once. One end of the junction varies from germline; a read error may be responsible. This rearrangement joins TRBV15 to TRBJ2-1; 10 bases align to TRBD2. CDR1 LNHNV and CDR2 YYDKDF come from the germline V gene (reference sequence). The CDR3 is 15 residues long. The CDR3 loop reads CATSMGASGRNEQFF. The CDR3, as DNA: TGTGCCACGAGCATGGGGGCTAGCGGGAGAAATGAGCAGTTCTTC.

The J gene is TRBJ1-1, the V gene TRBV10-3; a weak D match, TRBD1 (5 bases). Germline V lookup: CDR1 ENHRY, CDR2 SYGVKD. V was trimmed by 6 bases and J by 3 bases, leaving 14 bases between them. The CDR3 spans 14 residues. CDR3 DNA: TGTGCCATCAGCCAAGCGGGGCTAGACACTGAAGCTTTCTTT. Translated: CAISQAGLDTEAFF.

This clone was seen once. The CDR3 region is CASTLQGGWTNQPQHF. In nucleotides, the CDR3 is TGTGCCAGCACCCTACAGGGTGGGTGGACCAATCAGCCCCAGCATTTT. The chain links TRBV6-6 to TRBJ1-5, with D maybe TRBD1 (6 bases). Trimming took off 7 bases at V and 3 bases at J, with 19 bases between the two ends. This CDR3 has 16 residues. The germline V gene has CDR1 MNHNY and CDR2 SVGAGI (reference sequence).

The chain carries TRBV5-1 and TRBJ2-7, with TRBD2 identical over 8 bases. The CDR3 is 15 amino acids. Germline V gene sequence: CDR1 SGHRS, CDR2 YFSETQ. Trimming took 1 base from V and 0 from J; bases not matched to a gene: 3. CDR3 in amino acids: CASSLMTSVSYEQYF. Here the CDR3 DNA reads TGCGCCAGCAGCTTGATGACTAGCGTCTCCTACGAGCAGTACTTC.

The gene calls are TRBV7-9 and TRBJ1-2; perhaps TRBD1 as D (6 bases). The CDR3 loop spans 13 amino acids. The V gene's germline CDR1 is SEHNR and CDR2 FQNEAQ (reference sequence). Trimming removed 3 bases from V and 4 bases from J, with 9 bases in between. The DNA of the CDR3 is TGTGCCAGCAGCTTGGACAGACTCTATGGCTACACCTTC. Translated: CASSLDRLYGYTF. The full variable domain, completed using reference TRBV7-9 and TRBJ1-2, is DTGVSQNPRHKITKRGQNVTFRCDPISEHNRLYWYRQTLGQGPEFLTYFQNEAQLEKSRLLSDRFSAERPKGSFSTLEIQRTEQGDSAMYLCASSLDRLYGYTFGSGTRLTVV.

The chain employs TRBV19 and TRBJ2-3, with 8 bases matching TRBD1. CDR1 and CDR2 from the germline V gene are LNHDA and SQIVND (reference sequence). With 3 bases clipped from V and 0 bases from J, the junction kept 5 bases outside the gene matches. There are 16 residues in the CDR3. This CDR3 reads CASSMLTGESTDTQYF. CDR3 nucleotides: TGTGCCAGTAGTATGCTGACAGGGGAAAGCACAGATACGCAGTATTTT.

The chain carries TRBV10-3 and TRBJ2-1, with D perhaps assigned TRBD1 or TRBD2 (6 bases each). This CDR3 has 14 amino acids. The ends were cut back, 3 bases at V and 3 bases at J, with 9 bases in the middle. The germline V gene encodes CDR1 ENHRY and CDR2 SYGVKD. Written as DNA, the CDR3 is TGTGCCATCAGTGAAGGAGGGGGCTACAATGAGCAGTTCTTC. Protein: CAISEGGGYNEQFF.

The gene calls are TRBV19 and TRBJ2-5, with TRBD2 as a possible D gene (5 bases). CDR3 length: 13 amino acids. The germline V gene encodes CDR1 LNHDA and CDR2 SQIVND (reference sequence). Deletions cut 6 bases from V and 2 bases from J, with 10 bases between. Here the CDR3 DNA reads TGTGCCAGTAGGCTGACGGGGCAAGAGACCCAGTACTTC. Translated: CASRLTGQETQYF.

The chain is built from TRBV9 and TRBJ2-7, with 7 nucleotides matching TRBD1. This CDR3 region has 14 residues. V trimming: 4 bases; J trimming: 5 bases; junction bases outside the gene matches: 9. The germline V gene encodes CDR1 SGDLS and CDR2 YYNGEE. The CDR3 loop reads CASSSTGVVNEQYF. The CDR3 bases are TGTGCCAGCAGCTCAACAGGGGTCGTGAACGAGCAGTACTTC.

CDR3 residues: CASSPTTGTSYEQYF. The CDR3 DNA follows: TGTGCCAGCAGTCCGACGACAGGGACCTCCTACGAGCAGTACTTC. The rearrangement uses TRBV28 and TRBJ2-7; 7 bases fit TRBD1. Trimming at V came to 5 bases and at J to 0 bases, leaving 7 bases not matched to a gene. Germline CDR1 is MDHEN and CDR2 is SYDVKM. The CDR3 length is 15 residues.

The chain has TRBV28 and TRBJ1-1; D uncertain. This CDR3 has 13 residues. V was pared by 6 bases and J by 0 bases, with 8 bases between. Germline V gives CDR1 MDHEN, CDR2 SYDVKM. The CDR3 DNA reads as TGTGCCAGCAGCCAAACCATGAACACTGAAGCTTTCTTT. This sequence encodes CASSQTMNTEAFF.

The chain recombines TRBV30 with TRBJ2-1; D possibly corresponds to TRBD1 (5 bases). The CDR3 covers 11 residues. CDR1 is GTSNPN, CDR2 SVGIG, per germline (reference sequence). V lost 3 bases and J 9 bases, leaving 9 bases between the germline ends. CDR3 in DNA: TGTGCCTGGAGAAGAAGGGGTGAGCAGTTCTTC. Protein: CAWRRRGEQFF.

The chain uses TRBV9 and TRBJ2-2; a weak D match, TRBD2 (5 bases). Deletions cut 0 bases from V and 4 bases from J, with 13 bases between. The CDR3 runs to 16 residues. The germline CDR1 and CDR2 sequences are SGDLS and YYNGEE. CDR3 bases: TGTGCCAGCAGCGTAGCTACGAGGGAGATCACCGGGGAGCTGTTTTTT. Amino acid sequence: CASSVATREITGELFF.

The V call is TRBV28, the J call TRBJ2-3, with 16 bases matching TRBD2. With 3 bases clipped from V and 5 bases from J, the junction kept 20 bases outside the gene matches. The CDR3 sequence is 22 residues long. Per germline, CDR1 MDHEN and CDR2 SYDVKM. CDR3 sequence reads: CASSFYGFRLMGLAGGGDTQYF. DNA of the CDR3: TGTGCCAGCAGTTTTTACGGGTTCCGCCTCATGGGACTAGCGGGAGGGGGAGATACGCAGTATTTT.

The chain couples TRBV27 to TRBJ1-1; 8 bases fit TRBD1. V shed 6 bases and J 4 bases; nucleotides not matched to a gene: 10. Germline values: CDR1 MNHEY, CDR2 SMNVEV (reference sequence). The CDR3 spans 15 residues. As DNA, the CDR3 is TGTGCCAGCAGGATACAGGGGGGATGGAGCACTGAAGCTTTCTTT. It codes for CASRIQGGWSTEAFF.

The gene calls are TRBV2 and TRBJ2-5; no definite D call. The germline V gene encodes CDR1 SNHLY and CDR2 FYNNEI. The CDR3 loop spans 12 amino acids. V was shortened by 7 bases and J by 1 base, with 7 bases between the two germline ends. The CDR3 coding sequence is TGTGCCAGCAACAGAGCCCAAGAGACCCAGTACTTC. Encoded protein: CASNRAQETQYF.

The chain recombines TRBV10-2 with TRBJ1-3; the D gene is possibly TRBD1 (6 bases). Trimming pared 10 bases from V and 2 bases from J, leaving 18 bases between. Germline V gene lookup returns CDR1 WSHSY and CDR2 SAAADI. The CDR3 contains 15 residues. The CDR3 region is CATTRQVGTGNTIYF. CDR3 DNA: TGCGCCACCACCCGACAGGTTGGCACTGGAAACACCATATATTTT.

This rearrangement joins TRBV6-8 to TRBJ2-7, with 9 bases matching TRBD2. Trimming took 0 bases from V and 6 from J; bases not matched to a gene: 6. CDR3 length: 15 residues. Germline CDR1 MNHGY, CDR2 SAAAGT. Here the CDR3 DNA reads TGTGCCAGCAGTTACTCGTGGCTAGCGGGAATCGAGCAGTACTTC. Its translation: CASSYSWLAGIEQYF.

The chain employs TRBV27 and TRBJ2-1; 8 bases match TRBD2. Germline values: CDR1 MNHEY, CDR2 SMNVEV (reference sequence). The CDR3 sequence is 14 residues long. Trimming removed 6 bases from V and 5 bases from J; junction bases left unmatched: 6. This CDR3 is CASRPILADNEQFF. CDR3 coding DNA: TGTGCCAGCAGGCCCATACTAGCGGACAATGAGCAGTTCTTC.

This chain connects TRBV6-5 to TRBJ2-1; weak D call: TRBD2 (6 bases). This CDR3 is built from 13 residues. Trimming took off 4 bases at V and 7 bases at J, with 11 bases between the two ends. Looked up from germline, CDR1 is MNHEY and CDR2 is SVGAGI. CDR3 loop: CASSSLRGNEQFF. The CDR3 nucleotides read TGTGCCAGCAGTTCCCTCCGGGGGAATGAGCAGTTCTTC.

This chain connects TRBV5-4 to TRBJ1-2, with 7 positions matching TRBD1. The trim removed 3 bases at V and 2 bases at J, leaving 7 bases unmatched. The CDR3 consists of 15 residues. The germline V gene has CDR1 SGHNT and CDR2 YYREEE (reference sequence). Here the CDR3 DNA reads TGTGCCAGCAGCTCGTACAGGGGTAACAACTATGGCTACACCTTC. It yields the protein CASSSYRGNNYGYTF.

This chain connects TRBV6-5 to TRBJ2-7, with D perhaps matching TRBD2 (5 bases). CDR3 length equals 16 residues. Trimming left V 0 bases short and J 3 bases short, with 15 bases between. Germline loops: CDR1 MNHEY, CDR2 SVGAGI. This CDR3 reads CASSYSLQRVGYEQYF. CDR3 in DNA: TGTGCCAGCAGTTACTCCCTGCAGAGGGTGGGCTACGAGCAGTACTTC.

V is TRBV29-1 and J is TRBJ2-1; 13 bases match TRBD2. The V gene's germline CDR1 is SQVTM and CDR2 ANQGSEA. The CDR3 length is 18 residues. V shed 7 bases, J shed 0 bases, and the junction held 12 bases outside the gene matches. CDR3: CSGKTTSGRPSSYNEQFF. The CDR3 bases are TGCAGCGGGAAGACGACTAGCGGGAGGCCCAGCTCCTACAATGAGCAGTTCTTC.

In the case of this clone: This may stem from a read error, because a much larger clone lies one nucleotide away. Other DNA sequences of this sample code for an identical CDR3. The chain employs TRBV5-4 and TRBJ2-3; D is unclear. CDR3 length equals 12 residues. Germline V CDR1 and CDR2: SGHNT, YYREEE (reference sequence). The V gene lost 4 bases and the J gene lost 0 bases, with 3 bases spanning the gap. The CDR3 loop is CASSPSTDTQYF. The DNA for the CDR3 is TGTGCCAGCAGCCCAAGCACAGATACGCAGTATTTT.